This TCR beta chain originates from a study of technical replicates of blood from a handful of donors. This table comes from immunoSEQ multiplex PCR, and its TCRdb copy is limited to in-frame clones, with some not included. The profile covers about 80,000 clones, with under 99% appearing a single time and over 0.2% taken by the ten largest. V lost 5 bases and J lost 7, with 15 bases in between. This CDR3 has 14 residues. CDR1 SQVTM and CDR2 ANQGSEA come from the germline V gene. The specimen was T cells isolated from PBMCs. The TCR sequence derives from a human donor in good health. The V call is TRBV29-1, the J call TRBJ2-6; weak D call: TRBD1 (5 bases). CDR3 sequence reads: CSVLLSDSANVLTF. The CDR3, as DNA: TGCAGCGTTCTACTATCAGACAGCGCCAACGTCCTGACTTTC. Full variable domain (missing parts from reference TRBV29-1 and TRBJ2-6): SAVISQKPSRDICQRGTSLTIQCQVDSQVTMMFWYRQQPGQSLTLIATANQGSEATYESGFVIDKFPISRPNLTFSTLTVSNMSPEDSSIYLCSVLLSDSANVLTFGAGSRLTVL.